Listed below are T cell receptor beta chains from one sample, sequenced in a study of T-cell memory formation after mild COVID-19. TCRdb independently ran MiXCR on the 5' RACE reads; one entry per CDR3 protein. Found here are roughly 370,000 distinct CDR3 sequences, about 16% of them singletons; the top ten hold around a fifth. The sequencing input was PBMCs or a T cell subset sorted from them (not recorded which). These receptors were taken from a young man who had mild COVID-19 (a few samples of this study predate the infection). Cell type and time point are not known. CDR3s include the opening cysteine and the closing phenylalanine or tryptophan. D genes are given only for firm matches. The size field is filled for only some rows; it gives once, few, many or a size class.

d_call | j_call | v_call | clone_size | cdr3_aa | cdr3_nt
- | TRBJ1-4 | TRBV7-9 | few | CASSLERGEKLFF | TGTGCCAGCAGCTTAGAGAGGGGAGAAAAACTGTTTTTT
- | TRBJ2-1 | TRBV3-1 | - | CASSQEGQGQRVNEQFF | TGTGCCAGCAGCCAAGAAGGGCAGGGGCAGAGGGTCAATGAGCAGTTCTTC
- | TRBJ2-3 | TRBV7-2 | few | CASSNHNTDTQYF | TGTGCCAGCAGCAACCACAACACAGATACGCAGTATTTT
- | TRBJ2-7 | TRBV10-3 | - | CAISGVGSGEQYF | TGTGCCATCAGTGGGGTTGGTAGCGGCGAGCAGTACTTC
- | TRBJ1-5 | TRBV28 | - | CASSLRGGGQPQHF | TGTGCCAGCAGTTTAAGGGGGGGCGGACAGCCCCAGCATTTT
- | TRBJ1-2 | TRBV6-5 | few | CASSYIGTNYGYTF | TGTGCCAGCAGTTACATAGGGACTAACTATGGCTACACCTTC
- | TRBJ1-1 | TRBV29-1 | - | CSVGKGNTEAFF | TGCAGCGTTGGAAAAGGGAACACTGAAGCTTTCTTT
TRBD1 | TRBJ2-7 | TRBV3-1 | few | CASSLLGTATYEQYF | TGTGCCAGCAGCCTCCTTGGGACAGCCACCTACGAGCAGTACTTC
- | TRBJ1-4 | TRBV6-5 | few | CASMPSGTYDEKLFF | TGTGCCAGCATGCCATCGGGGACCTATGATGAAAAACTGTTTTTT
- | TRBJ1-5 | TRBV23-1 | - | CASSQFRPQHF | TGCGCCAGCAGTCAGTTTCGACCCCAGCATTTT
TRBD1 | TRBJ1-1 | TRBV7-2 | - | CASSLVTGLNTEAFF | TGTGCCAGCAGCTTAGTGACAGGGCTGAACACTGAAGCTTTCTTT
TRBD2 | TRBJ2-1 | TRBV7-9 | - | CASTQTGGPVDGQFF | TGTGCCAGCACCCAGACGGGAGGGCCTGTCGATGGGCAGTTCTTC
- | TRBJ2-3 | TRBV20-1 | few | CSAPPFGGSTDTQYF | TGCAGTGCTCCCCCCTTTGGGGGTAGCACAGATACGCAGTATTTT
- | TRBJ2-5 | TRBV6-2/TRBV6-3 | many | CASAASEETQYF | TGTGCCAGCGCCGCATCGGAGGAGACCCAGTACTTC
- | TRBJ2-3 | TRBV20-1 | few | CSAPKSTDTQYF | TGCAGTGCCCCGAAGAGCACAGATACGCAGTATTTT
- | TRBJ1-5 | TRBV6-1 | once | CASSERVSQPQHF | TGTGCCAGCAGTGAGAGGGTCTCTCAGCCCCAGCATTTT
TRBD1 | TRBJ1-3 | TRBV7-8 | - | CASRRGTAIDTIYF | TGTGCCAGCAGGAGAGGGACAGCGATAGACACCATATATTTT
- | TRBJ2-6 | TRBV5-1 | few | CASSFRAAPPGANVLTF | TGCGCCAGCAGCTTTAGGGCGGCCCCCCCGGGGGCCAACGTCCTGACTTTC
- | TRBJ1-4 | TRBV5-4 | - | CASSLGPRTANEKLFF | TGTGCCAGCAGCCTCGGGCCACGAACGGCCAATGAAAAACTGTTTTTT
TRBD2 | TRBJ2-1 | TRBV5-1 | many | CASSSGGGNNEQFF | TGCGCCAGCAGCTCAGGCGGGGGAAACAATGAGCAGTTCTTC
TRBD2 | TRBJ2-5 | TRBV15 | - | CATSGLAGGSYQETQYF | TGTGCCACCAGCGGACTAGCGGGGGGCTCGTACCAAGAGACCCAGTACTTC
- | TRBJ2-3 | TRBV4-3 | few | CASSQVPTDTDTQYF | TGCGCCAGCAGCCAAGTCCCGACAGACACAGATACGCAGTATTTT
- | TRBJ1-2 | TRBV20-1 | - | CSAFPVGSNYGYTF | TGCAGTGCCTTCCCGGTCGGCAGCAACTATGGCTACACCTTC